The T cell receptor (beta chain) under discussion was sequenced for a study of CD8 T cells in Susac syndrome. V dropped 1 base and J dropped 4; count of bases not matched to a gene: 3. The CDR3 has 15 amino acids. Germline CDR1 SGHRS, CDR2 YFSETQ. Random hexamers served to reverse transcribe roughly 0.5 to 1 ug RNA. TCRdb fed the immunoSEQ multiplex PCR reads into MiXCR, producing one record per CDR3 protein. This table has 150,000 or so distinct CDR3 sequences, around 94% appearing once. Healthy donors acted as controls, with matching for age and sex. The sequencing sample was made of CD4+ T cells from PBMCs. This chain links TRBV5-1 with TRBJ2-1, with 9 bases lining up with TRBD2. The sequence derives from a human donor in good health. The DNA for the CDR3 is TGCGCCAGCAGCTTGAGCGGGGGGCAATACAATGAGCAGTTCTTC. Amino acid sequence: CASSLSGGQYNEQFF.